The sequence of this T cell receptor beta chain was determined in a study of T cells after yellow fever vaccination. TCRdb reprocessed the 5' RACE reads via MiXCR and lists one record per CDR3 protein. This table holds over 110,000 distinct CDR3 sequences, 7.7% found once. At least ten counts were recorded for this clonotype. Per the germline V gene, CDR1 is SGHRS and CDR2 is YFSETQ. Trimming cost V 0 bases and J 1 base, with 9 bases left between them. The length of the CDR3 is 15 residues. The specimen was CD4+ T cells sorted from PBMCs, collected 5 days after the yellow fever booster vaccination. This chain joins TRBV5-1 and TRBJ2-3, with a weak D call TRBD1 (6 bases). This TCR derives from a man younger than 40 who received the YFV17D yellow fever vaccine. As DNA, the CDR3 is TGCGCCAGCAGCTTGGGGGACATACGCACAGATACGCAGTATTTT. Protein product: CASSLGDIRTDTQYF. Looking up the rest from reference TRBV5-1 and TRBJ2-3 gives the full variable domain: KAGVTQTPRYLIKTRGQQVTLSCSPISGHRSVSWYQQTPGQGLQFLFEYFSETQRNKGNFPGRFSGRQFSNSRSEMNVSTLELGDSALYLCASSLGDIRTDTQYFGPGTRLTVL.